What follows are 15 T cell receptor beta chains derived from one specimen sequenced in a study of control samples from healthy donors and cancer patients. TCRdb's copy holds only in-frame clones and misses some; the assay was immunoSEQ multiplex PCR. The sample lists 71,000 or so clones; under 90% were seen once. Sequencing used PBMCs. These receptors originate from a man in his 60s with lung cancer.

The chain links TRBV6-5 to TRBJ1-1; D is uncertain. Trimming removed 2 bases from V and 6 bases from J, with 10 bases in between. CDR3 size: 13 residues. The germline CDR1 and CDR2 sequences are MNHEY and SVGAGI. DNA for the CDR3: TGTGCCAGCAGTTACACCGAGAGCCCTGAAGCTTTCTTT. It specifies CASSYTESPEAFF.

This rearrangement joins TRBV6-2 or TRBV6-3 to TRBJ1-1; no clear D gene. The CDR3 extends over 14 amino acids. Trimming removed 2 bases from V and 0 bases from J, with 7 bases in between. CDR1 is MNHEY and CDR2 is SVGEGT in the germline V gene. The CDR3 bases are TGTGCCAGCAGTTACAAAGGGTTGAACACTGAAGCTTTCTTT. Its translation: CASSYKGLNTEAFF.

The rearrangement uses TRBV3-1 (or the pseudogene TRBV3-2) and TRBJ1-1; D gene uncertain. Germline loops: CDR1 LGHDT, CDR2 YNNKEL (reference sequence). The V end was cut by 1 base, the J end by 3 bases, with 6 bases between. The CDR3 totals 13 residues. The CDR3 region has the DNA TGTGCCAGCAGCCAAGCCGGATACACTGAAGCTTTCTTT. Translation gives CASSQAGYTEAFF.

This clone was found once. V and J are TRBV7-8 and TRBJ2-1, with TRBD1 identical over 12 bases. The germline V gene encodes CDR1 SGHVS and CDR2 FQNEAQ. The CDR3 runs 16 residues. Trimming at V came to 3 bases and at J to 4 bases, leaving 4 bases not matched to a gene. CDR3 region: CASSFRDRGQYNEQFF. The CDR3 DNA sequence: TGTGCCAGCAGCTTCCGGGACAGGGGGCAATACAATGAGCAGTTCTTC.

This chain joins TRBV27 and TRBJ2-2; either TRBD1 or TRBD2 may fit D (5 bases each). Trimming removed 4 bases at V and 4 bases at J, with 25 bases between. Germline CDR1 is MNHEY and CDR2 is SMNVEV (reference sequence). The CDR3 has 19 amino acids. CDR3 DNA: TGTGCCAGCAGTTCGTCTCCGGGGTGGGCAGGGCAGGGCACCGGGGAGCTGTTTTTT. It codes for CASSSSPGWAGQGTGELFF.

The chain links TRBV30 to TRBJ2-4; 14 nucleotides align to TRBD2. The CDR3 consists of 20 residues. Germline CDR1 reads GTSNPN; CDR2 reads SVGIG (reference sequence). The V gene end was trimmed by 1 base and the J gene end by 0 bases; junction bases not matched to a gene: 11. The CDR3 DNA follows: TGTGCCTGGAGTGGATGGGGACTAGCGGGGGAGGATTCAGCCAAAAACATTCAGTACTTC. Translation gives CAWSGWGLAGEDSAKNIQYF.

In this sample, this clone turned up a few times. The V gene is TRBV19, the J gene TRBJ1-4, with D uncertain. CDR1 and CDR2 from the germline V gene are LNHDA and SQIVND (reference sequence). V lost 2 bases and J 0 bases, leaving 13 bases between the germline ends. The CDR3 extends over 17 amino acids. The CDR3 coding sequence is TGTGCCAGTAGTATAATACCAGGCGTCTCAACTAATGAAAAACTGTTTTTT. Amino acid sequence: CASSIIPGVSTNEKLFF.

The DNA of the CDR3 is TGTGCCAGCAGCCAGACTAGCGGGGGGCCGAGGGGCCGTAGGGAGACCCAGTACTTC. Translated: CASSQTSGGPRGRRETQYF. The chain carries TRBV4-2 and TRBJ2-5, with TRBD2 identical over 13 bases. Germline V lookup: CDR1 LGHNA, CDR2 YNFKEQ. Trimming cost V 3 bases and J 5 bases; bases outside gene matches: 15. This CDR3 has 19 residues.

This sequence joins TRBV29-1 and TRBJ2-5, with 10 bases lining up with TRBD2. Germline assignment: CDR1 SQVTM and CDR2 ANQGSEA. The V segment lost 2 bases and the J segment 5 bases; nucleotides outside the gene matches: 14. CDR3 length: 17 amino acids. CDR3 coding DNA: TGCAGCGTTGAATGGGGTGGTAGCGGGGGGCTAAGTGAGACCCAGTACTTC. Translating gives CSVEWGGSGGLSETQYF.

The rearrangement joins TRBV7-3 to TRBJ1-5; D gene ambiguous. The germline V gene has CDR1 SGHTA and CDR2 FQGTGA. The V gene lost 3 bases and the J gene lost 4 bases, with 7 bases spanning the gap. The CDR3 totals 13 residues. In nucleotides, the CDR3 is TGTGCCAGCAGCTTTTCCGAAAATCAGCCCCAGCATTTT. Translating it yields CASSFSENQPQHF.

The genes are TRBV27 and TRBJ2-3; no clear D gene. This CDR3 has 13 amino acids. The germline CDR1 and CDR2 sequences are MNHEY and SMNVEV (reference sequence). V was shortened by 6 bases and J by 3 bases, with 10 bases between the two germline ends. The CDR3 region has the DNA TGTGCCAGCAGAACCTATCGAACAGATACGCAGTATTTT. Translating it yields CASRTYRTDTQYF.

The rearrangement joins TRBV5-4 to TRBJ1-5, with 7 positions matching TRBD1. V trimming: 3 bases; J trimming: 2 bases; junction bases outside the gene matches: 2. This CDR3 contains 14 residues. The germline V gene encodes CDR1 SGHNT and CDR2 YYREEE (reference sequence). The CDR3 nucleotides are TGTGCCAGCAGCTCCGGGACAGGCAATCAGCCCCAGCATTTT. This codes for CASSSGTGNQPQHF.

V gene TRBV12-3 or TRBV12-4 combines with J gene TRBJ1-4; no definite D call. This CDR3 has 13 amino acids. V dropped 7 bases and J dropped 3 bases, with 9 bases sitting between them. For the CDR3, the DNA is TGTGCCAGCAAGGGAACAGCTAATGAAAAACTGTTTTTT. It encodes CASKGTANEKLFF.

This clone was seen more than once but under ten times. The CDR3 DNA is TGTGCCAGCAGGCTAGCGGGGGCTGAGACCCAGTACTTC. It codes for CASRLAGAETQYF. The chain has TRBV6-5 and TRBJ2-5, with TRBD2 matching over 10 bases. V was clipped by 6 bases and J by 5 bases; unmatched bases: 3. The CDR3 sequence is 13 residues long. Germline assignment: CDR1 MNHEY and CDR2 SVGAGI.

This clone occurred once. The rearrangement uses TRBV29-1 and TRBJ2-3; TRBD1 might be the D (6 bases). The germline V gene encodes CDR1 SQVTM and CDR2 ANQGSEA. V lost 1 base and J 2 bases, leaving 13 bases between the germline ends. The CDR3 spans 15 residues. CDR3 amino acids: CSVEGGTGITDTQYF. DNA for the CDR3: TGCAGCGTTGAAGGCGGAACAGGGATCACAGATACGCAGTATTTT.